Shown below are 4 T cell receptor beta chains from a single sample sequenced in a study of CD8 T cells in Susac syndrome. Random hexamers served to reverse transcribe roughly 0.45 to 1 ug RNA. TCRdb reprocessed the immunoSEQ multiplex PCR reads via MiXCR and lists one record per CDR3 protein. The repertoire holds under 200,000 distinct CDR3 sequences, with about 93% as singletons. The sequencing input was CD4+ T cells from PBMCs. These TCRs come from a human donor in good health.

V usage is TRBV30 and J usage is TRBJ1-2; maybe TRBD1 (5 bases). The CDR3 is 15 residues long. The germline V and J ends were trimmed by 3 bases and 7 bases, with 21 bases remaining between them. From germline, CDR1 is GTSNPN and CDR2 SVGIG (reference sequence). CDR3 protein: CAWSDTPRGDAGYTF. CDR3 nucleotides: TGTGCCTGGAGCGATACCCCCCGGGGCGATGCTGGCTACACCTTC.

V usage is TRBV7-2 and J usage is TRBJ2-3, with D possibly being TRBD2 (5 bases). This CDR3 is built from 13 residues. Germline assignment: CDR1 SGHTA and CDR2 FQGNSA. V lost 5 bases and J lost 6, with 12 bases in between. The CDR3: CASSGASRDTQYF. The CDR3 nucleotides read TGTGCCAGCAGCGGCGCTAGCCGGGATACGCAGTATTTT.

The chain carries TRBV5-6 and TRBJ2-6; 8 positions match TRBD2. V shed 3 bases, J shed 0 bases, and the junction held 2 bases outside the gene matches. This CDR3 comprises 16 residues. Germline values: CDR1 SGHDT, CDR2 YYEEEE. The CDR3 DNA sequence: TGTGCCAGCAGCTCGGGAGGGGACTCTGGGGCCAACGTCCTGACTTTC. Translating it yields CASSSGGDSGANVLTF.

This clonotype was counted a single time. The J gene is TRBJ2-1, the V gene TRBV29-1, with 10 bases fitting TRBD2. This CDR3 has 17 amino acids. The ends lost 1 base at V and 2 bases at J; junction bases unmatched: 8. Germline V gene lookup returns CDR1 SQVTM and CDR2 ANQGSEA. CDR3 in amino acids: CSVEGVAGGFTYNEQFF. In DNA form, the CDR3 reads TGCAGCGTTGAAGGGGTAGCGGGGGGTTTTACCTACAATGAGCAGTTCTTC.